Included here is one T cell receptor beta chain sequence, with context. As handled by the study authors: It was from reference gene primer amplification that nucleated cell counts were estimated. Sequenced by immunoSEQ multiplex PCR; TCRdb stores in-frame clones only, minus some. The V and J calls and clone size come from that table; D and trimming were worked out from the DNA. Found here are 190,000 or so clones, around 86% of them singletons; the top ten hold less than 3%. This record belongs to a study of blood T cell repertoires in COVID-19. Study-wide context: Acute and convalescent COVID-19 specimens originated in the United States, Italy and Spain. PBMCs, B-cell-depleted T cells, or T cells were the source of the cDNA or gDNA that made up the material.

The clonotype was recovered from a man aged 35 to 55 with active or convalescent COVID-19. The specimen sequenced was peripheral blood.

The CDR3 loop is CASTRTGTYEQYF. The CDR3 DNA reads as TGTGCCAGCACCAGGACAGGAACCTACGAGCAGTACTTC. This sequence joins TRBV25-1 and TRBJ2-7; the match to TRBD1 covers 7 bases. CDR3 size: 13 residues. After removal of 7 bases from V and 2 bases from J, the junction contained 5 bases not matched to a gene. CDR1 and CDR2 (germline): MGHDK, SYGVNS.